This T cell receptor (beta chain) was retrieved from a study of blood T cells in healthy people across ages. It was with a sample-barcoded 5' primer and a J-beta primer mix that a second PCR of roughly 6 to 12 cycles was run. Every cDNA was tagged by a template-switch adaptor with 12 random nucleotides. TCRdb itself ran the 5' RACE reads through MiXCR, one entry per CDR3 protein. The table has about 830,000 distinct CDR3 sequences, 58% seen once; the top ten hold around 22%. Germline CDR1 is DFQATT and CDR2 is SNEGSKA (reference sequence). CDR3 size: 13 residues. Sequencing was done on a sample of blood. The sequence came from a man aged 25-45 years in good health. J is TRBJ2-5 and V is TRBV20-1; TRBD1 matches at 7 bases. The J call is doubtful: the DNA matches TRBJ2-7 better. CDR3 bases: TGCAGTGCTCTTAAAGGGGGCCCCTACGAGCAGTACTTC. Translated: CSALKGGPYEQYF.